This T cell receptor beta chain originates from a study of cytomegalovirus exposure and HLA in healthy donors. Donors counted as nominally healthy when sampled, yet unrecorded immune exposures were likely. Study findings and constraints: Researchers counted roughly 150 TCR beta chains as cytomegalovirus-associated.

Germline V gene lookup returns CDR1 SGHRS and CDR2 YFSETQ. V lost 4 bases and J 6 bases, leaving 16 bases between the germline ends. This CDR3 is built from 15 residues. PCR employed 60 Vbeta and 13 Jbeta primers. TCRdb's table, derived via immunoSEQ multiplex PCR, lists solely in-frame clones and lacks some. Among 250,000 to 300,000 clones listed, 80% to 90% were seen once. This clone occurred once. The antigen remains undetermined. This TCR derives from a woman aged 40 to 50 in good health and CMV-seropositive. The sample taken for sequencing was PBMCs. The chain uses TRBV5-1 and TRBJ2-2, with D possibly being TRBD2 (5 bases). Here the CDR3 reads CASSIVTGSAGELFF. The CDR3 DNA is TGCGCCAGCAGCATAGTAACGGGTAGCGCCGGGGAGCTGTTTTTT. Full variable domain (rest looked up from reference TRBV5-1 and TRBJ2-2): KAGVTQTPRYLIKTRGQQVTLSCSPISGHRSVSWYQQTPGQGLQFLFEYFSETQRNKGNFPGRFSGRQFSNSRSEMNVSTLELGDSALYLCASSIVTGSAGELFFGEGSRLTVL.